This entry lists 10 T cell receptor beta chains sequenced from one sample in a study of blood T cell repertoires in COVID-19 (dated by TCRdb to 2018 to 2020). Libraries were prepared through the immunoSEQ multiplex PCR assay. The source is immuneACCESS, and TCRdb retained only in-frame sequences with V and J called. Part of the clones is not carried over; for the studies checked, unresolved V genes explain less than half of this, and the remainder is unexplained. This sample has about 200,000 clones in its table, and 80% to 85% of those were observed once. The top ten hold less than 9.5% of the sample. The specimen was peripheral blood. Receptors originate from a woman aged 80 or over with COVID-19, enrolled during active disease.

This CDR3 reads CASMPGEGGELFF. As DNA, the CDR3 is TGTGCCAGCATGCCAGGGGAGGGCGGGGAGCTGTTTTTT. This chain links TRBV28 with TRBJ2-2; D perhaps matches TRBD2 (7 bases). From germline, CDR1 is MDHEN and CDR2 SYDVKM. Deletions cut 7 bases from V and 7 bases from J, with 13 bases between. This CDR3 region has 13 residues.

The chain joins TRBV4-3 to TRBJ1-2, with D unresolved. The germline V and J ends were trimmed by 4 bases and 7 bases, with 16 bases remaining between them. Germline CDR1 and CDR2: LGHNA and YSLEER. The CDR3 length is 14 residues. CDR3 in amino acids: CASSPTKNWSGYTF. The CDR3 DNA reads as TGCGCCAGCAGCCCTACGAAGAACTGGAGTGGCTACACCTTC.

The chain employs TRBV7-2 and TRBJ1-6; no clear D. From germline, CDR1 is SGHTA and CDR2 FQGNSA. V gave up 5 bases and J gave up 10 bases, with 12 bases separating them. The CDR3 has 13 residues. The CDR3 nucleotides read TGTGCCAGCAGCCCCGATCTGGCCTCACCCCTCCACTTT. Encoded protein: CASSPDLASPLHF.

The V and J genes are TRBV7-9 and TRBJ2-3; D is ambiguous. Germline V gene data show CDR1 as SEHNR and CDR2 as FQNEAQ (reference sequence). V was trimmed by 5 bases and J by 8 bases, leaving 11 bases between them. The CDR3 runs 12 residues. CDR3 DNA: TGTGCCAGCAGCCTCGCACTCCCTACGCAGTATTTT. Translated, it gives CASSLALPTQYF.

CDR3 sequence: CASSRPKQPGVVRTGNYGYTF. The DNA for the CDR3 is TGTGCCAGCAGTCGACCAAAACAACCCGGGGTAGTTCGGACAGGAAACTATGGCTACACCTTC. V usage is TRBV28 and J usage is TRBJ1-2; 7 bases line up with TRBD1. The length of the CDR3 is 21 residues. From germline, CDR1 is MDHEN and CDR2 SYDVKM. The V gene end was trimmed by 5 bases and the J gene end by 2 bases; junction bases not matched to a gene: 26.

The CDR3 here is CASSLVLGRPEDGNTIYF. The CDR3 bases are TGTGCCAGCTCACTTGTTCTAGGCCGGCCGGAGGATGGAAACACCATATATTTT. The chain uses TRBV18 and TRBJ1-3, with no clear D. The CDR3 is 18 residues long. CDR1 and CDR2 (germline): KGHSH, LQKENI. The V end was cut by 4 bases, the J end by 3 bases, with 22 bases between.

Here the CDR3 reads CASSQDGTSPRSSYNEQFF. CDR3 sequence (DNA): TGCGCCAGCAGCCAAGATGGGACTAGCCCGCGGAGCTCCTACAATGAGCAGTTCTTC. V usage is TRBV4-1 and J usage is TRBJ2-1, with TRBD2 matching 9 bases. The CDR3 is 19 residues long. The junction had 9 bases not matched to a gene; V was cut back by 0 bases and J by 0 bases. In germline, CDR1 is MGHRA, CDR2 YSYEKL.

This clone was picked up a small number of times. This chain links TRBV5-6 with TRBJ1-2; 7 bases are shared with TRBD1. The trim removed 0 bases at V and 3 bases at J, leaving 14 bases unmatched. The germline CDR1 and CDR2 sequences are SGHDT and YYEEEE. The CDR3 covers 18 residues. The CDR3 bases are TGTGCCAGCAGCTTGGTTGGGCAGGGGGTAAAGTTCGACTATGGCTACACCTTC. This codes for CASSLVGQGVKFDYGYTF.

As to this clone: At the DNA level, this CDR3 is encoded by other sequences in the same sample as well. The rearrangement links TRBV5-1 to TRBJ2-3, with D possibly matching TRBD2 (5 bases). Germline CDR1 SGHRS, CDR2 YFSETQ. The CDR3 loop spans 13 amino acids. Trimming shortened V by 7 bases and J by 2 bases, and 11 bases separated the two germline ends. CDR3 residues: CASSSGSTDTQYF. The CDR3 nucleotides are TGCGCCAGCTCCAGCGGTTCCACAGATACGCAGTATTTT.

J is TRBJ1-2 and V is TRBV19; a possible D gene is TRBD1 (6 bases). Deletions cut 6 bases from V and 8 bases from J, with 16 bases between. The CDR3 consists of 13 residues. Germline CDR1 LNHDA, CDR2 SQIVND (reference sequence). CDR3 loop: CASRSVQGQGYTF. In DNA form, the CDR3 reads TGTGCCAGTAGATCCGTACAGGGTCAAGGCTACACCTTC.